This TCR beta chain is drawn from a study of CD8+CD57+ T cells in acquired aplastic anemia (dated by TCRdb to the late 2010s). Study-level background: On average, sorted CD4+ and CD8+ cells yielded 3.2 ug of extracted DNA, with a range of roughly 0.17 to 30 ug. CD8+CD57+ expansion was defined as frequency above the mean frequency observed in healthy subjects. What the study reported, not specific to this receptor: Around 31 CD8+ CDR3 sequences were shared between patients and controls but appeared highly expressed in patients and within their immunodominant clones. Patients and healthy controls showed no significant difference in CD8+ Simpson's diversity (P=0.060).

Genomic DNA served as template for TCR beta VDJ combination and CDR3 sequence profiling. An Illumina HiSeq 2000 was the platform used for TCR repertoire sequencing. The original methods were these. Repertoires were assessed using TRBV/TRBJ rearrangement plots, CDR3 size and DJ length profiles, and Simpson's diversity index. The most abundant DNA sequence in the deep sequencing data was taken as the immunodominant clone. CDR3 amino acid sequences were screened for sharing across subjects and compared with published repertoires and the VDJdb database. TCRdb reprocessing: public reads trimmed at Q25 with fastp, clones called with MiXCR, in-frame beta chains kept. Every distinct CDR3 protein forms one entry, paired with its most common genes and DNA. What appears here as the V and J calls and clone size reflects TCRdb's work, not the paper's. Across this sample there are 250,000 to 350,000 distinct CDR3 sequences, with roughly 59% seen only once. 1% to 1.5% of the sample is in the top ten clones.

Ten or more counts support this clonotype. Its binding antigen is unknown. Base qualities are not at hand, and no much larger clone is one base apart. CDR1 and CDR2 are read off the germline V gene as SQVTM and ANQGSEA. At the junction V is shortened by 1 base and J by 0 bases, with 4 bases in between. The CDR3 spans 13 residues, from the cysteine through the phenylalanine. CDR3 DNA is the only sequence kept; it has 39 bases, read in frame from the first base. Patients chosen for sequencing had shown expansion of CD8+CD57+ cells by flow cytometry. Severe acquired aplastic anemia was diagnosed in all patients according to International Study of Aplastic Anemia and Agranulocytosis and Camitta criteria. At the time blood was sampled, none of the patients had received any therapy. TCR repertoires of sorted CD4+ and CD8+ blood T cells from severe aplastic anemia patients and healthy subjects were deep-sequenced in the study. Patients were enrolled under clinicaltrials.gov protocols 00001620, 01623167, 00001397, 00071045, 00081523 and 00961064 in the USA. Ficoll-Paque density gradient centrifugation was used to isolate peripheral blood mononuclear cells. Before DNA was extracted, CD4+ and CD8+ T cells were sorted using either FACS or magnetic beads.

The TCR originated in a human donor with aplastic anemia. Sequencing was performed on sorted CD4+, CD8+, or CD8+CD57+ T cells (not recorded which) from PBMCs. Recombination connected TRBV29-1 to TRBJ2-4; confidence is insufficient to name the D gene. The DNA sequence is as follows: TGCAGCGTTGAAGGAGTAGCCAAAAACATTCAGTACTTC. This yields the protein CSVEGVAKNIQYF.